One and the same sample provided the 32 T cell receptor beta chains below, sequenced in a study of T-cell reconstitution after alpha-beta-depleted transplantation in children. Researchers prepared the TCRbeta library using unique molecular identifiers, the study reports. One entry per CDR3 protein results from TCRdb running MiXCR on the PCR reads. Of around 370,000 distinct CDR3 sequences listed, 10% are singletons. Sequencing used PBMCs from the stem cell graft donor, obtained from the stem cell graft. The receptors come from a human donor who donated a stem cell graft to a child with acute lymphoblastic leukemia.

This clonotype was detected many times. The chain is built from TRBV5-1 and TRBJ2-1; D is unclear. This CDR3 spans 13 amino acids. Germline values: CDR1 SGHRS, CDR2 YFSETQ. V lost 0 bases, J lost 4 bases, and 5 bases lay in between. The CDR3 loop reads CASSLELYNEQFF. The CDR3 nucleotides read TGCGCCAGCAGCTTGGAGCTTTACAATGAGCAGTTCTTC.

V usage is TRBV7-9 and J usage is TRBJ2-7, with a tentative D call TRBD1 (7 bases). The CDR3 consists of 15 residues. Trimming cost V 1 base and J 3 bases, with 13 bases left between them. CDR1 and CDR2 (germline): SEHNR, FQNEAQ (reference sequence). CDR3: CASSLVGGTVYEQYF. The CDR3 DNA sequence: TGTGCCAGCAGCTTAGTCGGCGGGACAGTCTACGAGCAGTACTTC.

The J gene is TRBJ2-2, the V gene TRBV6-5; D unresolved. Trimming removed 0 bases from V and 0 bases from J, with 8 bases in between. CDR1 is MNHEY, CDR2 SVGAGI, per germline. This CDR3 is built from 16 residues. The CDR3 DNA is TGTGCCAGCAGTTACTCCTGGGCGTCGAACACCGGGGAGCTGTTTTTT. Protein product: CASSYSWASNTGELFF.

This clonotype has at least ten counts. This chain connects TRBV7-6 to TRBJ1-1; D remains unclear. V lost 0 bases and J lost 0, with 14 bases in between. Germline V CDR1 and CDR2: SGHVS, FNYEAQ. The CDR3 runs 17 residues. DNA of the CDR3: TGTGCCAGCAGCTTAGCGCGGCCAGATTACCTGAACACTGAAGCTTTCTTT. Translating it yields CASSLARPDYLNTEAFF.

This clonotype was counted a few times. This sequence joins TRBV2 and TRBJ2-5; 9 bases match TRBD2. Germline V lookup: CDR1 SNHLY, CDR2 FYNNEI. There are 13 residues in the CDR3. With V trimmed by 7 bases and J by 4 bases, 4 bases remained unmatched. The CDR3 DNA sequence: TGTGCCAGCAATCGCGGGAGGGTAGAGACCCAGTACTTC. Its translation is CASNRGRVETQYF.

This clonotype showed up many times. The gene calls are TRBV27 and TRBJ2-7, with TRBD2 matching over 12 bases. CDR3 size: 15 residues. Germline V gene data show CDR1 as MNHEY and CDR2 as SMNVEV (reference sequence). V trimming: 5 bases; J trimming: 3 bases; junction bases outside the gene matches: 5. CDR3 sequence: CASSPLGLAGYEQYF. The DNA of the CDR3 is TGTGCCAGCAGTCCTCTGGGACTAGCGGGCTACGAGCAGTACTTC.

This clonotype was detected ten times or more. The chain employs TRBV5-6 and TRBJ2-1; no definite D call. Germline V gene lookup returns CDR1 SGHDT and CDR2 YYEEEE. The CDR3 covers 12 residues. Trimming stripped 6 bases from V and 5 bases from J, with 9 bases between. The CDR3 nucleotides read TGTGCCAGCAACCTCCCAGACAATGAGCAGTTCTTC. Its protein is CASNLPDNEQFF.

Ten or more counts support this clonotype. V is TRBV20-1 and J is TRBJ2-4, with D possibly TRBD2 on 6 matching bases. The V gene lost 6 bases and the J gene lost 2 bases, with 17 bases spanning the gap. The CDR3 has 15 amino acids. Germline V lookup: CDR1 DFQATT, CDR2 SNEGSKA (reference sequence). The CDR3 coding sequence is TGCAGTGCCATTTCCCCCGGGAGCACCAAAAACATTCAGTACTTC. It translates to CSAISPGSTKNIQYF.

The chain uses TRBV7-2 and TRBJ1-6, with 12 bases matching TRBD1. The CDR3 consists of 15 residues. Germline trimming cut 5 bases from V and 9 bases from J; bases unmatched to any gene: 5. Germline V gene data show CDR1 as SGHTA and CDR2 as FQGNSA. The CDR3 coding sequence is TGTGCCAGCAGCGGCGGGACAGGGGGCGGTTCACCCCTCCACTTT. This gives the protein CASSGGTGGGSPLHF. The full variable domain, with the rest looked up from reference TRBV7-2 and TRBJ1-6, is GAGVSQSPSNKVTEKGKDVELRCDPISGHTALYWYRQSLGQGLEFLIYFQGNSAPDKSGLPSDRFSAERTGGSVSTLTIQRTQQEDSAVYLCASSGGTGGGSPLHFGNGTRLTVT.

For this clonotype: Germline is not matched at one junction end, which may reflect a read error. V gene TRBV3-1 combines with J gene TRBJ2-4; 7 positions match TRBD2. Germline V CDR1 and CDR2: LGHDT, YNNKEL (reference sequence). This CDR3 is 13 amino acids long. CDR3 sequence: CASSQDSGGKRVF. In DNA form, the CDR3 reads TGTGCCAGCAGCCAAGATTCGGGGGGAAAGCGCGTCTTC.

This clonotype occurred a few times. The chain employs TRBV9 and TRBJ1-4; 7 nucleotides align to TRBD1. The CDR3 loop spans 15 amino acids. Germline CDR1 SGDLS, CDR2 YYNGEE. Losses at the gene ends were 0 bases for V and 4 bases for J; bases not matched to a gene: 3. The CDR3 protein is CASSVDGTVNEKLFF. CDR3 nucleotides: TGTGCCAGCAGCGTAGACGGGACAGTTAATGAAAAACTGTTTTTT.

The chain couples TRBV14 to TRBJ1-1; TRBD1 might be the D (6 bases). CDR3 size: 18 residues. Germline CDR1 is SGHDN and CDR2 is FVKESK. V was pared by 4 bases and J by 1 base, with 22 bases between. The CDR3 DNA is TGTGCCAGCAGCCCTCAATTTATAACGACAGGACCGAACACTGAAGCTTTCTTT. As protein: CASSPQFITTGPNTEAFF.

For the CDR3, the DNA is TGTGCCAGCAGCATGGGACAGGACCCCTACGAGCAGTACTTC. Encoded protein: CASSMGQDPYEQYF. The chain uses TRBV5-6 and TRBJ2-7, with 8 bases fitting TRBD1. Germline CDR1 is SGHDT and CDR2 is YYEEEE. Trimming at V came to 4 bases and at J to 2 bases, leaving 5 bases not matched to a gene. The CDR3 contains 14 residues.

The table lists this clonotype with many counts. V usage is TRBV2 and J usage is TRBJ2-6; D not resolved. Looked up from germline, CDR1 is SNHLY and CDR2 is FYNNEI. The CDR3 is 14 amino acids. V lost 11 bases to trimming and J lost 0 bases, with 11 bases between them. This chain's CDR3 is CAGNTFSGANVLTF. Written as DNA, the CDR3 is TGTGCCGGCAACACCTTCTCTGGGGCCAACGTCCTGACTTTC.

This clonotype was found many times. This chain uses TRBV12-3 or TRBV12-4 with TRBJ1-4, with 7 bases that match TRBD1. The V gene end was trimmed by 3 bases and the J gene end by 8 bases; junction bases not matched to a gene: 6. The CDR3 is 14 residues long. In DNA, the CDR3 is TGTGCCAGCAGTTTTCGACAGGGAGGAGAAAAACTGTTTTTT. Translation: CASSFRQGGEKLFF.

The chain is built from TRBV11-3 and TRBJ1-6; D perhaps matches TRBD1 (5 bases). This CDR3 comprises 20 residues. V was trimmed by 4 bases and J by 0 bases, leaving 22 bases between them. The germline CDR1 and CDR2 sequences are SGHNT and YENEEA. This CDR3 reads CASSSLNNGTPDSYNSPLHF. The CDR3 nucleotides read TGTGCCAGCAGCTCACTTAATAACGGGACGCCGGACTCCTATAATTCACCCCTCCACTTT.

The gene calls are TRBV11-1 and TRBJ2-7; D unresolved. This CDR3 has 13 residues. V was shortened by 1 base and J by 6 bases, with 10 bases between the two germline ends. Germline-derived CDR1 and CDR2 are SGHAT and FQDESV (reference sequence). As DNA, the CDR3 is TGTGCCAGCAGCTTAGAGGAAGGGATCGAGCAGTACTTC. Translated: CASSLEEGIEQYF.

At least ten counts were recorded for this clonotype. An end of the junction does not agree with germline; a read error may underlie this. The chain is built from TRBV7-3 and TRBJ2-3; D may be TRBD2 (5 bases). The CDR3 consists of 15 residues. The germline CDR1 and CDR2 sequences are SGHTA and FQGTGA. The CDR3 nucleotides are TGTGCCAGCAGTTTAAGCCGGGAATCCACAGATACGCAGTATTTT. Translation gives CASSLSRESTDTQYF.

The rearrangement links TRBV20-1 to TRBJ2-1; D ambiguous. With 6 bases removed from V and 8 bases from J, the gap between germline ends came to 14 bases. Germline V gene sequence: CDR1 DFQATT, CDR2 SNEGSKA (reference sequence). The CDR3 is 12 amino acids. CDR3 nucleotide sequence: TGCAGTGCCAGTACAGCAGACGATGAGCAGTTCTTC. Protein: CSASTADDEQFF.

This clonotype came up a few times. In DNA form, the CDR3 reads TGCGCCAGCAGCGTTTCGAAGGGCAACTATGGCTACACCTTC. Protein: CASSVSKGNYGYTF. V gene TRBV5-1 combines with J gene TRBJ1-2; no clear D gene. The CDR3 totals 14 residues. The germline CDR1 and CDR2 sequences are SGHRS and YFSETQ. Between the trimmed V and J ends, which lost 4 bases and 2 bases, there was a span of 12 bases.

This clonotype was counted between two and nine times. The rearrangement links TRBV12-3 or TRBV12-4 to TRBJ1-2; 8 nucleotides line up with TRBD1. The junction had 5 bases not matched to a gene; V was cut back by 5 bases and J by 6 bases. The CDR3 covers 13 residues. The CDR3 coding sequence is TGTGCCAGCAGTAACCGGGACAGGAATGGCTACACCTTC. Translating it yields CASSNRDRNGYTF.

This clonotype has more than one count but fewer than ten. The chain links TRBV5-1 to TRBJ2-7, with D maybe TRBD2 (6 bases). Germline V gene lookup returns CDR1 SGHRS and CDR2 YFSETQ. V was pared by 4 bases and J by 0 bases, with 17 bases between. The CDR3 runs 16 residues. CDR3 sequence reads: CASSHVYSGSSYEQYF. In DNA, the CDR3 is TGCGCCAGCAGCCACGTTTATTCCGGGAGCTCCTACGAGCAGTACTTC.

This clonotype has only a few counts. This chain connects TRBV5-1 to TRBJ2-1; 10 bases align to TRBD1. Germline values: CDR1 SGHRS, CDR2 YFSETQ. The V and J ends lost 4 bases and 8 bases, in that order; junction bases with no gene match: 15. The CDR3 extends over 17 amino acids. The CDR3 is CASSVPTGTGVVDEQFF. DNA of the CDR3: TGCGCCAGCAGCGTACCGACCGGGACAGGGGTGGTTGATGAGCAGTTCTTC.

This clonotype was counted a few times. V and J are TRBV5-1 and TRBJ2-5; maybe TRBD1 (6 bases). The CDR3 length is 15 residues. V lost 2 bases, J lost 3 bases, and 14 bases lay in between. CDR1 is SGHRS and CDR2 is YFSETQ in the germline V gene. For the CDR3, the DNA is TGCGCCAGCAGCTTCCGGGACACCCGTGAAGAGACCCAGTACTTC. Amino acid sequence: CASSFRDTREETQYF.

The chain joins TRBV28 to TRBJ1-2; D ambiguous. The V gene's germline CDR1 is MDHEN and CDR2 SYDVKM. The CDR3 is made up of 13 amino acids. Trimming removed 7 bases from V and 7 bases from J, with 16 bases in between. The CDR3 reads CASMPDVLSGYTF. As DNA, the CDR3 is TGTGCCAGCATGCCGGATGTCTTGAGTGGCTACACCTTC.

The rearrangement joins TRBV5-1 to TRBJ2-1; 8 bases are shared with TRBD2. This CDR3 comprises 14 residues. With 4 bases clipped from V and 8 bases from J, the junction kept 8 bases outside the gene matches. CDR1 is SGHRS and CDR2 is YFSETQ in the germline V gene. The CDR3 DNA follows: TGCGCCAGCAGCGTAACGGGGGGGATGGATGAGCAGTTCTTC. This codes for CASSVTGGMDEQFF.

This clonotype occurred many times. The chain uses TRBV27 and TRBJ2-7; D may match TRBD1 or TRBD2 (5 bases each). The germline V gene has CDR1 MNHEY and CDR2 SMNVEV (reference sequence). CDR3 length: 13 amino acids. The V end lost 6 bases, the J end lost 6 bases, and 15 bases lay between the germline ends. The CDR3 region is CASSLGQGVEQYF. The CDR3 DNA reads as TGTGCCAGCAGCTTGGGGCAGGGAGTCGAGCAGTACTTC.

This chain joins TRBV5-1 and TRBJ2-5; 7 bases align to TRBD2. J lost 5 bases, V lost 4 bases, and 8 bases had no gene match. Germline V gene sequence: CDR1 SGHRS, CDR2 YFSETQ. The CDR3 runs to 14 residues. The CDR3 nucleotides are TGCGCCAGCAGCCCCAGCGGGATGGCGGAGACCCAGTACTTC. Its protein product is CASSPSGMAETQYF.

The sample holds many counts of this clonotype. DNA for the CDR3: TGTGCCAGCAGCCGGGACCAGAGAGCCTGGGGAAACACCATATATTTT. This translates into CASSRDQRAWGNTIYF. This rearrangement joins TRBV7-9 to TRBJ1-3, with D possibly being TRBD1 (5 bases). The CDR3 has 16 residues. With 5 bases removed from V and 4 bases from J, the gap between germline ends came to 18 bases. The V gene's germline CDR1 is SEHNR and CDR2 FQNEAQ (reference sequence).

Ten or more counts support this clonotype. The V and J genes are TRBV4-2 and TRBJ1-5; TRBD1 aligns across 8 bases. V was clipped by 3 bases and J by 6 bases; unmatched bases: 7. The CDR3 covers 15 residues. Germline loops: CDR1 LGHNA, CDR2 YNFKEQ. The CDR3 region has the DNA TGTGCCAGCAGCCAGATAAGACAGGGGCGTCAGCCCCAGCATTTT. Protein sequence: CASSQIRQGRQPQHF.

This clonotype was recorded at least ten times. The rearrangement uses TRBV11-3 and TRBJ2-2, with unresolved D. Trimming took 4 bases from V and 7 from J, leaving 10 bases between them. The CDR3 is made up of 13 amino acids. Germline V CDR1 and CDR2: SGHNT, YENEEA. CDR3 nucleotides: TGTGCCAGCAGCTCCCCGAGAGACGGGGAGCTGTTTTTT. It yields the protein CASSSPRDGELFF.

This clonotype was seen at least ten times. CDR3 DNA: TGTGCCAGCACCGCGACTAGCACTCCCACAGATACGCAGTATTTT. It yields the protein CASTATSTPTDTQYF. The chain has TRBV7-3 and TRBJ2-3; 7 bases line up with TRBD2. Germline trimming cut 7 bases from V and 2 bases from J; bases unmatched to any gene: 9. The CDR3 has 15 amino acids. CDR1 is SGHTA, CDR2 FQGTGA, per germline.